This passage covers 5 T cell receptor beta chains from one sample sequenced in a study of blood T cell repertoires in COVID-19. The assay was immunoSEQ multiplex PCR, and TCRdb's table has in-frame clones only and misses some. Among 250,000 or so clones listed, approximately 89% were seen once. The sequencing input was peripheral blood. The receptors originated from a man between 40 and 49 years old with active or convalescent COVID-19.

This chain uses TRBV28 with TRBJ1-3; D gene unclear. The CDR3 is made up of 12 amino acids. Germline V lookup: CDR1 MDHEN, CDR2 SYDVKM. Trimming shortened V by 7 bases and J by 6 bases, and 10 bases separated the two germline ends. The DNA of the CDR3 is TGTGCCAGCACCGAGCGAGTAAACACCATATATTTT. It specifies CASTERVNTIYF.

The chain recombines TRBV6-5 with TRBJ1-1; D unresolved. The CDR3 runs to 16 residues. Trimming cost V 0 bases and J 0 bases, with 11 bases left between them. The germline CDR1 and CDR2 sequences are MNHEY and SVGAGI. The CDR3 sequence is CASSYSIASMNTEAFF. The CDR3 DNA reads as TGTGCCAGCAGTTACTCGATAGCGAGCATGAACACTGAAGCTTTCTTT.

The V call is TRBV28, the J call TRBJ1-4; TRBD1 aligns across 7 bases. The J segment lost 2 bases and the V segment lost 6 bases, leaving 3 bases of the junction unmatched. Per the germline V gene, CDR1 is MDHEN and CDR2 is SYDVKM. The CDR3 contains 14 residues. This chain's CDR3 is CASRIQGTNEKLFF. In nucleotides, the CDR3 is TGTGCCAGCAGGATACAGGGGACTAATGAAAAACTGTTTTTT.

The chain joins TRBV18 to TRBJ1-4; 9 bases align to TRBD1. CDR1 is KGHSH, CDR2 LQKENI, per germline. The CDR3 spans 16 residues. Trimming removed 3 bases from V and 7 bases from J; junction bases left unmatched: 9. The CDR3 sequence: CASSPGTGTFGEKLFF. The CDR3 DNA sequence: TGTGCCAGCTCACCCGGGACAGGGACCTTTGGTGAAAAACTGTTTTTT.

The chain combines TRBV14 with TRBJ2-1, with 14 bases matching TRBD2. This CDR3 has 19 residues. Germline CDR1 SGHDN, CDR2 FVKESK. J lost 6 bases, V lost 5 bases, and 15 bases had no gene match. The CDR3 nucleotides are TGTGCCAGCAGCTTTTACTCGAGACTAGCGGGAGGGGTCGTCAATGAGCAGTTCTTC. It encodes CASSFYSRLAGGVVNEQFF. The whole variable domain, filled in from reference TRBV14 and TRBJ2-1, reads EAGVTQFPSHSVIEKGQTVTLRCDPISGHDNLYWYRRVMGKEIKFLLHFVKESKQDESGMPNNRFLAERTGGTYSTLKVQPAELEDSGVYFCASSFYSRLAGGVVNEQFFGPGTRLTVL.